This TCR beta chain originates from a study of T cell responses to AZD1222 COVID-19 vaccine. This CDR3 has 13 amino acids. V was clipped by 7 bases and J by 2 bases, with 10 bases between them. Looked up from germline, CDR1 is SGHRS and CDR2 is YFSETQ. Concerning this clone itself: The antigen is undetermined.

Profiled with immunoSEQ multiplex PCR; TCRdb holds only in-frame clones, not every one. The data show just under 80,000 clones, under 95% seen once. General study points: Along spike, vaccine-associated CD4 TCRs were found throughout, with dominance at 160-218 and 743-854. Clonal diversity may have been underestimated in mostly white British donors. Just a handful of AZD1222 recipients were seropositive at baseline.

The sequencing used peripheral blood, collected 28 days after the second AZD1222 dose. This TCR was sampled from an adult who received the AZD1222 COVID-19 vaccine. This chain connects TRBV5-1 to TRBJ1-5; D remains unclear. CDR3 DNA: TGCGCCAGCCGACCTGATGGCAATCAGCCCCAGCATTTT. Protein product: CASRPDGNQPQHF.